These 13 T cell receptor beta chains were sequenced from one sample in a study of metastatic and nonmetastatic thyroid tumors. With MiXCR, TCRdb reprocessed the PCR reads. The table has more than 10,000 clones, 33% seen once. All patients were treatment-naive before thyroid surgery. Sequencing input: tumor tissue. These receptors were taken from a male donor with papillary thyroid cancer or a benign thyroid nodule (not recorded which). Some clones in this sample may be carry-over from other donors' samples.

The V and J genes are TRBV5-1 and TRBJ2-7; 10 nucleotides line up with TRBD2. The V gene's germline CDR1 is SGHRS and CDR2 YFSETQ. CDR3 length: 17 residues. Trimming cost V 1 base and J 4 bases; bases outside gene matches: 11. The CDR3 loop reads CASSLSSGASGGYEQYF. In DNA form, the CDR3 reads TGCGCCAGCAGCTTGTCCAGTGGAGCTAGCGGGGGTTACGAGCAGTACTTC.

This clone was found a few times. V gene TRBV6-1 combines with J gene TRBJ2-3, with D possibly matching TRBD2 (6 bases). The CDR3 is 13 residues long. Germline loops: CDR1 MNHNS, CDR2 SASEGT. Trimming took 2 bases from V and 12 from J, leaving 15 bases between them. The CDR3 spells CASSEREWGEQYF. CDR3 nucleotides: TGTGCCAGCAGTGAACGGGAATGGGGGGAACAGTATTTT.

This clone has a handful of counts. The chain joins TRBV12-3 or TRBV12-4 to TRBJ2-7, with a tentative D call TRBD1 (6 bases). V was clipped by 4 bases and J by 0 bases, with 10 bases between them. The CDR3 is made up of 14 amino acids. The CDR3 DNA reads TGTGCCAGCAGTTATGAGGGGGTCTCCTACGAGCAGTACTTC. It yields the protein CASSYEGVSYEQYF.

The chain recombines TRBV6-4 with TRBJ2-3; D tentatively reads TRBD1 or TRBD2 (5 bases each). The CDR3 length is 14 residues. Trimming cost V 3 bases and J 0 bases, with 7 bases left between them. From germline, CDR1 is MRHNA and CDR2 SNTAGT. This CDR3 reads CASSERGSTDTQYF. CDR3 nucleotide sequence: TGTGCCAGCAGTGAGAGGGGTAGCACAGATACGCAGTATTTT.

This chain connects TRBV11-2 to TRBJ2-7; 8 bases are a match to TRBD2. CDR1 is SGHAT, CDR2 FQNNGV, per germline. Trimming took 5 bases from V and 6 from J; bases not matched to a gene: 12. The CDR3 runs to 15 residues. CDR3 DNA: TGTGCCAGCAGCCCCTCATCGGGAGGGCCGGTCGAGCAGTACTTC. Encoded protein: CASSPSSGGPVEQYF.

CDR3: CASSHLTANTEAFF. The CDR3 DNA reads as TGTGCCAGCAGCCACCTGACAGCGAACACTGAAGCTTTCTTT. The chain links TRBV7-9 to TRBJ1-1; tentatively, D is TRBD1 (5 bases). CDR1 and CDR2 from the germline V gene are SEHNR and FQNEAQ (reference sequence). The CDR3 sequence is 14 residues long. Trimming shortened V by 5 bases and J by 1 base, and 11 bases separated the two germline ends.

This clone has just a few counts. This sequence joins TRBV28 and TRBJ1-2; D is uncertain. The CDR3 has 15 residues. CDR1 is MDHEN, CDR2 SYDVKM, per germline. V shed 3 bases and J shed 7 bases, with 18 bases lying between them. For the CDR3, the DNA is TGTGCCAGCAGTTTTCCATCTCGGGCCTTGGGTGGCTACACCTTC. Translating it yields CASSFPSRALGGYTF.

The V and J genes are TRBV20-1 and TRBJ1-2; D remains unclear. The V end lost 0 bases, the J end lost 4 bases, and 9 bases lay between the germline ends. The CDR3 contains 13 residues. Germline CDR1 reads DFQATT; CDR2 reads SNEGSKA (reference sequence). CDR3 sequence: CSARDSSSYGYTF. In DNA, the CDR3 is TGCAGTGCTAGAGATTCAAGTTCCTATGGCTACACCTTC.

The chain couples TRBV18 to TRBJ1-1; tentatively, D is TRBD1 (6 bases). There are 14 residues in the CDR3. V shed 2 bases and J shed 5 bases, with 12 bases lying between them. Germline CDR1 is KGHSH and CDR2 is LQKENI. The CDR3 DNA sequence: TGTGCCAGCTCACCAGGGCGAGGGGGGACTGAAGCTTTCTTT. Translating it yields CASSPGRGGTEAFF.

The chain links TRBV3-1 to TRBJ2-3, with 8 positions matching TRBD1. The CDR3 is 12 amino acids. Trimming at V came to 6 bases and at J to 11 bases, leaving 7 bases not matched to a gene. Germline V CDR1 and CDR2: LGHDT, YNNKEL (reference sequence). The CDR3 nucleotides read TGTGCCAGCAGTCTTGCAGGGGGCTTGCAGTATTTT. This codes for CASSLAGGLQYF.

J is TRBJ1-1 and V is TRBV4-2, with D unresolved. Germline V CDR1 and CDR2: LGHNA, YNFKEQ. The CDR3 is 13 residues long. Trimming cost V 0 bases and J 7 bases, with 9 bases left between them. In DNA form, the CDR3 reads TGTGCCAGCAGCCAAGATCCACGCCTTGAAGCTTTCTTT. This codes for CASSQDPRLEAFF.

This clone qualifies as medium-sized (0.01 to 0.1%). One junction end disagrees with the germline gene, perhaps due to a read error. The chain recombines TRBV20-1 with TRBJ1-2; D is perhaps TRBD1 (6 bases). The germline V gene encodes CDR1 DFQATT and CDR2 SNEGSKA (reference sequence). This CDR3 is built from 13 residues. CDR3 sequence: CSAGDQTGYGYTF. DNA of the CDR3: TGCAGTGCTGGAGATCAGACAGGCTATGGCTACACCTTC.

This clone is labeled medium-sized (0.01 to 0.1%). The CDR3 region has the DNA TGTGCCAGCTCACCTCGGGACAGGGTATGGGCTTTCTTT. Amino acids: CASSPRDRVWAFF. The rearrangement uses TRBV18 and TRBJ1-1; 9 bases agree with TRBD1. In germline, CDR1 is KGHSH, CDR2 LQKENI. V was clipped by 3 bases and J by 11 bases; unmatched bases: 7. The CDR3 length is 13 residues.